This record concerns one T cell receptor beta chain sequence. Its antigen is unknown. This sample was taken from a study of early stage breast cancer tumors. Whole-study results and caveats: Tumors had around 2.4-fold higher T cell density than normal breast.

CDR3 length: 14 amino acids. Germline loops: CDR1 SGHTA, CDR2 FQGTGA. V dropped 3 bases and J dropped 2 bases, with 9 bases sitting between them. Here immunoSEQ multiplex PCR was the method, and the copy in TCRdb shows in-frame clones only, minus some. The table lists some 70,000 clones, approximately 79% of them singletons. Material: blood. The chain is built from TRBV7-3 and TRBJ2-3, with a tentative D call TRBD1 (6 bases). The receptor comes from a person in their sixties with breast cancer. The CDR3 region has the DNA TGTGCCAGCAGCTTTACAGGGACCACAGATACGCAGTATTTT. Protein: CASSFTGTTDTQYF. The full variable domain, rest sourced from reference TRBV7-3 and TRBJ2-3, is GAGVSQTPSNKVTEKGKYVELRCDPISGHTALYWYRQSLGQGPEFLIYFQGTGAADDSGLPNDRFFAVRPEGSVSTLKIQRTERGDSAVYLCASSFTGTTDTQYFGPGTRLTVL.